This T cell receptor (beta chain) was sequenced in a study of T cells of healthy individuals. This clonotype showed up just a few times. MiXCR was run by TCRdb on the 5' RACE reads, yielding one entry per CDR3 protein. Of around 98,000 distinct CDR3 sequences listed, approximately 15% were seen once; the top ten hold about 6%. The TCR comes from a human donor in good health.

The CDR3 region has the DNA TGTGCCAGCAGTGAAGTTCCCACAACAAATGACGGCTACGAGCAGTACTTC. Encoded protein: CASSEVPTTNDGYEQYF. V and J are TRBV2 and TRBJ2-7; no definite D call. CDR3 length equals 17 residues. The germline V and J ends were trimmed by 1 base and 3 bases, with 19 bases remaining between them. Germline loops: CDR1 SNHLY, CDR2 FYNNEI. Looking up the rest from reference TRBV2 and TRBJ2-7 gives the full variable domain: EPEVTQTPSHQVTQMGQEVILRCVPISNHLYFYWYRQILGQKVEFLVSFYNNEISEKSEIFDDQFSVERPDGSNFTLKIRSTKLEDSAMYFCASSEVPTTNDGYEQYFGPGTRLTVT.